The rows below give T cell receptor beta chains drawn from one sample of a study of blood T cell repertoires in COVID-19. Method: immunoSEQ multiplex PCR; TCRdb's copy keeps in-frame clones and lacks some. Among about 270,000 clones listed, approximately 90% were seen once. Sequences were obtained from PBMCs or T cells enriched from blood (not recorded which). Receptor source: a woman between 50 and 59 years old who had recovered from COVID-19. Each CDR3 is given with its conserved first and last residue. The D gene is left open where the match is weak. Clone size is not always given. Where it is, it says once, few, many or a class for expanded clones.

>NA|TRBJ2-3|TRBV5-1|TRBD2
CASSLVASGRPGDTQYF
TGCGCCAGCAGCTTGGTGGCTAGCGGGAGGCCGGGGGATACGCAGTATTTT
>NA|TRBJ1-2|TRBV19|NA
CASSGLKYGYTF
TGTGCCAGTAGTGGACTCAAGTATGGCTACACCTTC
>NA|TRBJ1-4|TRBV25-1|NA
CASSEQGLVWEKLFF
TGTGCCAGCAGTGAACAGGGCCTCGTGTGGGAAAAACTGTTTTTT
>NA|TRBJ2-7|TRBV28|TRBD1
CASSTRDSRPYEQYF
TGTGCCAGCAGTACGAGGGACAGCAGGCCCTACGAGCAGTACTTC
>NA|TRBJ1-6|TRBV28|NA
CASSLEGSYNSPLHF
TGTGCCAGCAGTTTGGAGGGGTCCTATAATTCACCCCTCCACTTT
>NA|TRBJ1-2|TRBV19|NA
CASSQGSDYGYTF
TGTGCCAGCAGTCAGGGTTCTGACTATGGCTACACCTTC
>once|TRBJ2-1|TRBV5-6|TRBD2
CASSAHFAGGGREQFF
TGTGCCAGCAGCGCCCACTTCGCGGGAGGTGGAAGAGAGCAGTTCTTC
>NA|TRBJ1-4|TRBV27|NA
CASREPWGRREKLFF
TGTGCCAGCAGGGAGCCTTGGGGGAGGCGTGAAAAACTGTTTTTT
>few|TRBJ1-1|TRBV27|NA
CASSLRPGVNTEAFF
TGTGCCAGCAGTTTAAGGCCGGGGGTAAACACTGAAGCTTTCTTT
>NA|TRBJ2-5|TRBV5-6|NA
CASSGRSRAQETQYF
TGTGCCAGCAGCGGGCGTTCCAGGGCACAAGAGACCCAGTACTTC
>NA|TRBJ2-7|TRBV29-1|NA
CSVSPGSQGYEQYF
TGCAGCGTTTCCCCCGGGTCCCAGGGGTACGAGCAGTACTTC
>NA|TRBJ2-5|TRBV19|TRBD2
CASSIRLAGGETQYF
TGTGCCAGTAGTATCCGACTAGCGGGGGGAGAGACCCAGTACTTC
>NA|TRBJ2-1|TRBV6-4|TRBD1
CASSATGQGEQFF
TGTGCCAGCAGTGCCACTGGACAGGGTGAGCAGTTCTTC
>few|TRBJ1-6|TRBV6-5|NA
CASSYRGFNSPLHF
TGTGCCAGCAGTTACAGGGGATTTAATTCACCCCTCCACTTT
>NA|TRBJ1-5|TRBV19|TRBD1
CASDRAPGTQHF
TGTGCCAGCGACAGGGCCCCGGGGACCCAGCATTTT
>NA|TRBJ1-6|TRBV25-1|TRBD1
CASSADRGGAPLHF
TGTGCCAGCAGTGCCGACAGGGGGGGGGCACCCCTCCACTTT
>NA|TRBJ2-5|TRBV19|TRBD1
CASSFTGTGWETQYF
TGTGCCAGTAGTTTTACCGGGACAGGCTGGGAGACCCAGTACTTC
>few|TRBJ1-3|TRBV5-5|NA
CASSSGDTTNANTIYF
TGTGCCAGCAGCTCTGGGGACACCACAAACGCAAACACCATATATTTT
>NA|TRBJ2-5|TRBV7-9|TRBD2
CASSPYPGTRQETQYF
TGTGCCAGCAGCCCCTACCCCGGGACTAGACAAGAGACCCAGTACTTC
>NA|TRBJ1-4|TRBV28|TRBD1
CASGTGGATNEKLFF
TGTGCCAGCGGGACAGGGGGCGCGACTAATGAAAAACTGTTTTTT
>NA|TRBJ1-1|TRBV9|NA
CASSVDRVEDTEAFF
TGTGCCAGCAGCGTAGACAGGGTTGAGGACACTGAAGCTTTCTTT
>NA|TRBJ1-2|TRBV29-1|TRBD1
CSVEDRGQGNYGYTF
TGCAGCGTTGAAGATCGGGGACAGGGAAACTATGGCTACACCTTC
>few|TRBJ1-3|TRBV6-5|NA
CASRDRYGNTIYF
TGTGCCAGCAGAGACAGATACGGAAACACCATATATTTT
>NA|TRBJ1-2|TRBV28|NA
CASSTTTEGYTF
TGTGCCAGCAGTACGACGACAGAGGGCTACACCTTC
>NA|TRBJ2-7|TRBV7-9|TRBD2
CASSTLGEGREQYF
TGTGCCAGCAGCACTCTGGGGGAGGGTAGGGAGCAGTACTTC
>NA|TRBJ2-1|TRBV4-2|TRBD2
CASSPSAGGRGNEQFF
TGTGCCAGCAGCCCCTCGGCGGGAGGCCGGGGAAATGAGCAGTTCTTC
>NA|TRBJ1-1|TRBV5-4|TRBD1
CASSLGQGVEAFF
TGTGCCAGCAGCTTAGGACAGGGAGTTGAAGCTTTCTTT
>NA|TRBJ2-1|TRBV3-1/TRBV3-2|TRBD2
CASSQGDERTSQQFF
TGTGCCAGCAGCCAGGGGGACGAAAGGACTAGTCAGCAGTTCTTC
>NA|TRBJ2-7|TRBV7-9|NA
CASSPRDNTYEQYF
TGTGCCAGCAGCCCCCGGGACAATACCTACGAGCAGTACTTC
>NA|TRBJ2-7|TRBV28|NA
CASRLQASNEQYF
TGTGCCAGCAGACTCCAAGCTTCCAACGAGCAGTACTTC
>NA|TRBJ2-3|TRBV6-4|NA
CASSDSNFNRGSTDTQYF
TGTGCCAGCAGTGACTCGAATTTCAACCGGGGTAGCACAGATACGCAGTATTTT
>NA|TRBJ1-1|TRBV28|NA
CASPGAGGNTEAFF
TGTGCCAGCCCCGGCGCGGGGGGGAACACTGAAGCTTTCTTT
>once|TRBJ1-2|TRBV27|TRBD1
CASKEPGQGYGYTF
TGTGCCAGCAAAGAGCCGGGACAGGGTTATGGCTACACCTTC
>NA|TRBJ1-2|TRBV7-2|TRBD1
CASSLGTGRDYGYTF
TGTGCCAGCAGCTTAGGGACAGGGAGGGACTATGGCTACACCTTC
>NA|TRBJ2-1|TRBV6-6|TRBD2
CASRKELAGYNEQFF
TGTGCCAGCAGAAAGGAGCTAGCGGGATACAATGAGCAGTTCTTC